This TCR beta chain derives from a study of cytotoxic CD8 clonotypes in ibrutinib-treated CLL. This clone was found a few times. Its target is not known. Repertoires were generated with immunoSEQ multiplex PCR, while TCRdb's copy carries only in-frame clones and drops some. Seen here are roughly 49,000 clones, 75% to 90% observed once, and the top ten hold roughly 22%. Notes on the study in general: Clonality correlated strongly with circulating CD8+ T cells and exceeded age-matched healthy donors at baseline.

The junction had 13 bases not matched to a gene; V was cut back by 4 bases and J by 5 bases. This CDR3 region has 16 residues. The germline gives CDR1 MDHEN, CDR2 SYDVKM. The source was PBMCs, collected after 24 months of ibrutinib treatment. The receptor comes from a human donor with chronic lymphocytic leukemia. The chain carries TRBV28 and TRBJ2-7, with TRBD2 matching 8 bases. CDR3 sequence: CASSSRKRERAHEQYF. DNA of the CDR3: TGTGCCAGCAGTTCCAGAAAGCGGGAGCGGGCCCACGAGCAGTACTTC.